A single sample is the source of the 28 T cell receptor beta chains below, sequenced in a study of Ad26.COV2.S vaccination and SARS-CoV-2 variants. Clones were read by immunoSEQ multiplex PCR, and TCRdb kept only the in-frame ones, dropping some. The top ten hold roughly 13% of the sample, which has about 440,000 clones, around 88% seen once. The treatment: roughly 18 received Ad26.COV2.S at low or high dose, single or two shots; five or six received placebo; per-sample allocation not given. Samples analyzed were those drawn on day 63 after the first vaccine or placebo injection. The sample here was peripheral blood, taken in a trial of Ad26.COV2.S vaccine versus placebo. Every receptor here comes from a person between 18 and 65 years old who received the Ad26.COV2.S COVID-19 vaccine or a placebo.

The chain carries TRBV19 and TRBJ1-1; D perhaps matches TRBD1 (6 bases). There are 14 residues in the CDR3. Trimming left V 1 base short and J 6 bases short, with 12 bases between. From germline, CDR1 is LNHDA and CDR2 SQIVND (reference sequence). This CDR3 reads CASSIGGGAAEAFF. CDR3 DNA sequence: TGTGCCAGTAGTATAGGCGGGGGGGCGGCTGAAGCTTTCTTT.

The rearrangement joins TRBV4-1 to TRBJ2-7; TRBD1 or TRBD2 may be the D gene (6 bases each). Germline CDR1 and CDR2: MGHRA and YSYEKL. This CDR3 is 13 amino acids long. The ends were cut back, 2 bases at V and 10 bases at J, with 15 bases in the middle. Written as DNA, the CDR3 is TGCGCCAGCAGCCAATACCCTGCGGGACAACAGTACTTC. Translated, it gives CASSQYPAGQQYF.

This chain joins TRBV9 and TRBJ1-1, with 7 positions matching TRBD1. CDR3 length: 14 amino acids. Germline trimming cut 2 bases from V and 4 bases from J; bases unmatched to any gene: 5. Germline loops: CDR1 SGDLS, CDR2 YYNGEE. The CDR3 is CASSVTGSGTEAFF. In DNA form, the CDR3 reads TGTGCCAGCAGCGTGACAGGGAGCGGCACTGAAGCTTTCTTT.

The rearrangement joins TRBV7-2 to TRBJ1-6; 7 bases align to TRBD1. CDR3 size: 12 residues. Germline V CDR1 and CDR2: SGHTA, FQGNSA. Unmatched junction bases numbered 5, after V lost 1 base and J lost 17 bases. CDR3 bases: TGTGCCAGCAGCTTAGTTTCCCAGGGGGTCCACTTT. Residues: CASSLVSQGVHF.

The chain couples TRBV10-3 to TRBJ2-7, with TRBD1 as a possible D gene (6 bases). The CDR3 is made up of 15 amino acids. Germline V CDR1 and CDR2: ENHRY, SYGVKD. V lost 4 bases and J lost 7, with 20 bases in between. The CDR3 region is CAISGPGVEVGEQYF. CDR3 in DNA: TGTGCCATCAGTGGGCCAGGGGTGGAAGTTGGGGAGCAGTACTTC.

The chain has TRBV5-6 and TRBJ2-7; D is possibly TRBD2 (5 bases). Germline V gene data show CDR1 as SGHDT and CDR2 as YYEEEE. Trimming cost V 4 bases and J 4 bases, with 12 bases left between them. This CDR3 has 13 amino acids. The CDR3 DNA is TGTGCCAGCAGCCCCGGGATTACTTACGAGCAGTACTTC. Translation: CASSPGITYEQYF.

This chain joins TRBV9 and TRBJ2-3; D is uncertain. Germline values: CDR1 SGDLS, CDR2 YYNGEE. The CDR3 is 14 amino acids. V was shortened by 1 base and J by 1 base, with 7 bases between the two germline ends. CDR3 DNA sequence: TGTGCCAGCAGCGTACTAGGAGGCACAGATACGCAGTATTTT. It encodes CASSVLGGTDTQYF.

The V call is TRBV9, the J call TRBJ2-4, with D hard to call. The CDR3 totals 13 residues. Germline V gene data show CDR1 as SGDLS and CDR2 as YYNGEE. The V end was cut by 0 bases, the J end by 9 bases, with 10 bases between. The CDR3 region has the DNA TGTGCCAGCAGCGTAGACGGCCCGGGCATTCAGTACTTC. It codes for CASSVDGPGIQYF.

The V gene is TRBV29-1, the J gene TRBJ2-1; a possible D gene is TRBD2 (6 bases). The CDR3 runs to 15 residues. V lost 5 bases, J lost 0 bases, and 14 bases lay in between. Germline V gives CDR1 SQVTM, CDR2 ANQGSEA. CDR3 in amino acids: CSVIGGTGSYNEQFF. CDR3 DNA sequence: TGCAGCGTTATCGGCGGGACGGGCTCCTACAATGAGCAGTTCTTC.

This rearrangement joins TRBV2 to TRBJ2-5; TRBD2 aligns across 8 bases. The CDR3 is 15 residues long. Germline V lookup: CDR1 SNHLY, CDR2 FYNNEI. The V segment lost 8 bases and the J segment 1 base; nucleotides outside the gene matches: 9. The DNA for the CDR3 is TGTGCCAGCGACGGACTAGCAAGCGTCCAAGAGACCCAGTACTTC. Residues: CASDGLASVQETQYF.

This clone has a single count. The J gene is TRBJ2-5, the V gene TRBV19, with 10 bases lining up with TRBD1. The CDR3 loop spans 16 amino acids. The ends lost 3 bases at V and 0 bases at J; junction bases unmatched: 4. Germline CDR1 and CDR2: LNHDA and SQIVND (reference sequence). CDR3 DNA: TGTGCCAGTAGTATTGGACAGGGGGGATACCAAGAGACCCAGTACTTC. Translated, it gives CASSIGQGGYQETQYF.

The rearrangement uses TRBV19 and TRBJ1-1; no firm D call. This CDR3 is built from 16 residues. Trimming removed 5 bases at V and 0 bases at J, with 16 bases between. Per the germline V gene, CDR1 is LNHDA and CDR2 is SQIVND (reference sequence). The CDR3: CASSPMGSYMNTEAFF. CDR3 bases: TGTGCCAGTAGTCCTATGGGGTCCTATATGAACACTGAAGCTTTCTTT.

The rearrangement joins TRBV6-5 to TRBJ2-1; 12 nucleotides match TRBD2. CDR3 length equals 15 residues. Germline trimming cut 5 bases from V and 8 bases from J; bases unmatched to any gene: 7. Germline lookup yields CDR1 MNHEY and CDR2 SVGAGI. Here the CDR3 DNA reads TGTGCCAGCAGTCCTAGCGGGAGGGCCTGGGATGAGCAGTTCTTC. Protein sequence: CASSPSGRAWDEQFF.

This clone was seen once. CDR3: CASSELARAEAFF. The CDR3 bases are TGCGCCAGCAGTGAGTTGGCCAGGGCTGAAGCTTTCTTT. This chain uses TRBV10-2 with TRBJ1-1, with D possibly TRBD1 on 5 matching bases. CDR1 and CDR2 from the germline V gene are WSHSY and SAAADI. The CDR3 extends over 13 amino acids. Trimming took 1 base from V and 6 from J, leaving 9 bases between them.

The chain uses TRBV7-2 and TRBJ1-5; unclear D gene. Looked up from germline, CDR1 is SGHTA and CDR2 is FQGNSA. The CDR3 is 15 residues long. V dropped 3 bases and J dropped 0 bases, with 9 bases sitting between them. The chain's CDR3 is CASSLDFNSNQPQHF. The CDR3 DNA reads TGTGCCAGCAGCTTGGATTTTAATAGCAATCAGCCCCAGCATTTT.

V usage is TRBV21-1 and J usage is TRBJ2-7; no DNA check was done on the table's D call, TRBD1. TRBV21-1 is an annotated pseudogene. This CDR3 region has 17 residues. CDR3 sequence: CASNRLSRTGCTYEQYF. The CDR3 region has the DNA TGTGCCAGCAATCGGCTTTCCCGAACAGGGTGCACCTACGAGCAGTACTTC.

The chain recombines TRBV2 with TRBJ2-1; D might be TRBD1 (6 bases). The CDR3 has 14 residues. Germline-derived CDR1 and CDR2 are SNHLY and FYNNEI. V lost 4 bases, J lost 9 bases, and 16 bases lay in between. CDR3 loop: CASSVLPGDSEQFF. CDR3 DNA: TGTGCCAGCAGTGTACTCCCAGGGGATAGTGAGCAGTTCTTC.

This chain joins TRBV5-1 and TRBJ1-4; 8 bases align to TRBD1. The J segment lost 5 bases and the V segment lost 3 bases, leaving 3 bases of the junction unmatched. The germline V gene has CDR1 SGHRS and CDR2 YFSETQ. This CDR3 comprises 14 residues. The CDR3: CASSYGQGNEKLFF. The DNA for the CDR3 is TGCGCCAGCAGCTACGGACAGGGAAATGAAAAACTGTTTTTT.

The CDR3 loop reads CASSEVYPGRLRETQYF. In DNA form, the CDR3 reads TGTGCCAGCAGTGAAGTTTATCCCGGGAGACTGAGGGAGACCCAGTACTTC. The genes are TRBV6-1 and TRBJ2-5; TRBD2 is a possible D gene (6 bases). Trimming removed 1 base from V and 5 bases from J, with 20 bases in between. Germline V CDR1 and CDR2: MNHNS, SASEGT. The CDR3 runs to 17 residues.

J is TRBJ1-2 and V is TRBV19; D may be TRBD1 (6 bases). Deletions cut 5 bases from V and 3 bases from J, with 10 bases between. Germline loops: CDR1 LNHDA, CDR2 SQIVND (reference sequence). This CDR3 contains 13 residues. CDR3 protein: CASSPQGYYGYTF. The CDR3 DNA reads as TGTGCCAGTAGTCCACAGGGATACTATGGCTACACCTTC.

The chain joins TRBV28 to TRBJ1-1, with 9 bases fitting TRBD1. The CDR3 contains 15 residues. V shed 5 bases and J 1 base; nucleotides not matched to a gene: 5. CDR1 MDHEN and CDR2 SYDVKM come from the germline V gene. CDR3 protein: CASSPGDRENTEAFF. CDR3 coding DNA: TGTGCCAGCAGTCCCGGGGACAGGGAGAACACTGAAGCTTTCTTT.

This rearrangement joins TRBV3-1 (or the pseudogene TRBV3-2) to TRBJ2-2; maybe TRBD2 (6 bases). Germline CDR1 LGHDT, CDR2 YNNKEL (reference sequence). This CDR3 is 16 amino acids long. V dropped 1 base and J dropped 4 bases, with 13 bases sitting between them. The CDR3 DNA sequence: TGTGCCAGCAGCCAAGGGCTAGCGACTCTCACCGGGGAGCTGTTTTTT. Translated, it gives CASSQGLATLTGELFF.

The chain links TRBV19 to TRBJ1-1, with TRBD1 matching 7 bases. J was trimmed by 7 bases and V by 7 bases; bases with no gene match: 18. The CDR3 consists of 16 residues. Germline assignment: CDR1 LNHDA and CDR2 SQIVND (reference sequence). CDR3: CASTSIRGKSGDEAFF. In nucleotides, the CDR3 is TGTGCCAGTACCTCTATCAGGGGGAAGAGCGGGGATGAAGCTTTCTTT.

V gene TRBV19 combines with J gene TRBJ1-6; 9 bases are a match to TRBD1. The CDR3 totals 20 residues. V dropped 5 bases and J dropped 0; count of bases not matched to a gene: 14. Germline CDR1 and CDR2: LNHDA and SQIVND (reference sequence). CDR3 DNA sequence: TGTGCCAGTAGTCCGCAGGACAGGGGATCTCTCCTCTCCTATAATTCACCCCTCCACTTT. As protein: CASSPQDRGSLLSYNSPLHF.

CDR3 loop: CASSPTGSGTEAFF. CDR3 DNA sequence: TGTGCCAGCAGCCCCACAGGGTCCGGGACTGAAGCTTTCTTT. The V call is TRBV11-3, the J call TRBJ1-1, with D perhaps matching TRBD1 (6 bases). V lost 5 bases and J lost 5, with 15 bases in between. This CDR3 is built from 14 residues. The germline V gene has CDR1 SGHNT and CDR2 YENEEA.

The J gene is TRBJ1-1, the V gene TRBV19; 8 nucleotides agree with TRBD1. This CDR3 contains 15 residues. Germline loops: CDR1 LNHDA, CDR2 SQIVND (reference sequence). V lost 4 bases and J lost 3; bases outside the gene matches: 7. CDR3 in amino acids: CASSRGQARDTEAFF. CDR3 DNA: TGTGCCAGTAGTAGGGGACAGGCACGGGACACTGAAGCTTTCTTT. Filled out from reference TRBV19 and TRBJ1-1, the complete variable domain reads DGGITQSPKYLFRKEGQNVTLSCEQNLNHDAMYWYRQDPGQGLRLIYYSQIVNDFQKGDIAEGYSVSREKKESFPLTVTSAQKNPTAFYLCASSRGQARDTEAFFGQGTRLTVV.

The chain couples TRBV7-2 to TRBJ1-1; D gene unclear. This CDR3 comprises 14 residues. V dropped 2 bases and J dropped 6 bases, with 13 bases sitting between them. CDR1 and CDR2 (germline): SGHTA, FQGNSA. The CDR3 loop is CASSLSSVYPEAFF. The CDR3 bases are TGTGCCAGCAGCTTAAGTTCAGTTTATCCTGAAGCTTTCTTT.

V and J are TRBV19 and TRBJ1-4; D may be TRBD1 (6 bases). V gave up 5 bases and J gave up 4 bases, with 11 bases separating them. Germline assignment: CDR1 LNHDA and CDR2 SQIVND (reference sequence). The CDR3 runs 14 residues. CDR3 sequence (DNA): TGTGCCAGTAGTGGGGGGCTCCATAATGAAAAACTGTTTTTT. It yields the protein CASSGGLHNEKLFF.